The 27 T cell receptor beta chains below were found in one sample sequenced in a study of blood T cell repertoires in COVID-19. Method: immunoSEQ multiplex PCR; TCRdb's copy keeps in-frame clones and lacks some. The top ten clones hold approximately 5.9% of a sample with hundreds of thousands of clones, 83% of them seen once. Sequenced: peripheral blood. The receptor set was obtained from a man aged 80 or over with acute or convalescent COVID-19.

V usage is TRBV5-4 and J usage is TRBJ2-2, with TRBD2 matching 9 bases. The CDR3 sequence is 15 residues long. The J segment lost 6 bases and the V segment lost 2 bases, leaving 5 bases of the junction unmatched. The germline CDR1 and CDR2 sequences are SGHNT and YYREEE (reference sequence). CDR3 residues: CASSFGGGAPGELFF. The DNA of the CDR3 is TGTGCCAGCAGCTTTGGCGGGGGGGCTCCCGGGGAGCTGTTTTTT.

This clone was seen only once. This chain joins TRBV7-6 and TRBJ2-3, with 11 bases aligning to TRBD2. This CDR3 comprises 15 residues. Germline lookup yields CDR1 SGHVS and CDR2 FNYEAQ. Unmatched junction bases numbered 11, after V lost 5 bases and J lost 10 bases. CDR3 sequence: CASSPGTSGNLAQYF. CDR3 sequence (DNA): TGTGCCAGCAGCCCCGGGACTAGCGGTAACTTAGCGCAGTATTTT.

The genes are TRBV7-9 and TRBJ2-7; TRBD1 might be the D (5 bases). Trimming took off 4 bases at V and 2 bases at J, with 15 bases between the two ends. Germline V lookup: CDR1 SEHNR, CDR2 FQNEAQ (reference sequence). The CDR3 consists of 15 residues. The CDR3 nucleotides are TGTGCCAGCAGCTCCGTGATTCAGGGTGCCTACGAGCAGTACTTC. As protein: CASSSVIQGAYEQYF. Together with reference TRBV7-9 and TRBJ2-7, the CDR3 gives the full variable domain: DTGVSQNPRHKITKRGQNVTFRCDPISEHNRLYWYRQTLGQGPEFLTYFQNEAQLEKSRLLSDRFSAERPKGSFSTLEIQRTEQGDSAMYLCASSSVIQGAYEQYFGPGTRLTVT.

The chain carries TRBV3-1 (or the pseudogene TRBV3-2) and TRBJ2-3; 7 nucleotides match TRBD2. This CDR3 is 17 amino acids long. Germline V gene sequence: CDR1 LGHDT, CDR2 YNNKEL (reference sequence). The trim removed 4 bases at V and 1 base at J, leaving 11 bases unmatched. This CDR3 reads CASSLRVGRPGTDTQYF. The CDR3 nucleotides read TGTGCCAGCAGCCTCAGGGTCGGGAGGCCGGGCACAGATACGCAGTATTTT.

The CDR3 loop reads CASSLGADNSPLHF. DNA of the CDR3: TGTGCCAGCAGTTTAGGGGCAGATAATTCACCCCTCCACTTT. This chain joins TRBV27 and TRBJ1-6, with D possibly TRBD1 on 5 matching bases. CDR3 size: 14 residues. The germline V gene has CDR1 MNHEY and CDR2 SMNVEV (reference sequence). Trimming took off 2 bases at V and 5 bases at J, with 7 bases between the two ends.

The chain links TRBV27 to TRBJ2-3; 8 bases agree with TRBD1. The CDR3 totals 14 residues. V was pared by 3 bases and J by 5 bases, with 4 bases of the junction left unmatched. The germline gives CDR1 MNHEY, CDR2 SMNVEV (reference sequence). The CDR3 DNA sequence: TGTGCCAGCAGTTTCCGAGACAGGGGAGATACGCAGTATTTT. As protein: CASSFRDRGDTQYF.

This chain connects TRBV30 to TRBJ2-2; 8 bases align to TRBD1. The CDR3 totals 16 residues. The V gene's germline CDR1 is GTSNPN and CDR2 SVGIG (reference sequence). Trimming removed 4 bases from V and 4 bases from J; junction bases left unmatched: 11. In DNA form, the CDR3 reads TGTGCCTGGATCCTACGGGGGACAGGAGGCACCGGGGAGCTGTTTTTT. It is translated as CAWILRGTGGTGELFF.

This chain connects TRBV3-1 (or the pseudogene TRBV3-2) to TRBJ1-2, with D maybe TRBD1 (5 bases). The CDR3 covers 13 residues. Germline V CDR1 and CDR2: LGHDT, YNNKEL (reference sequence). V was cut by 1 base and J by 6 bases, with 9 bases left in between. The CDR3 reads CASSQGGGDGYTF. CDR3 in DNA: TGTGCCAGCAGCCAAGGCGGAGGGGATGGCTACACCTTC.

This clone was observed a few times. V is TRBV28 and J is TRBJ2-3, with 8 bases matching TRBD2. CDR3 length: 16 residues. Germline V gene data show CDR1 as MDHEN and CDR2 as SYDVKM. Trimming at V came to 5 bases and at J to 5 bases, leaving 12 bases not matched to a gene. This CDR3 is CASSRPTSGRIDTQYF. The CDR3 DNA sequence: TGTGCCAGCAGTAGGCCGACGAGCGGGAGAATAGATACGCAGTATTTT.

The CDR3 sequence: CASRRQATYEQYF. The CDR3 nucleotides read TGTGCCAGCAGGCGACAGGCTACATACGAGCAGTACTTC. The chain carries TRBV2 and TRBJ2-7, with a weak D call TRBD1 (6 bases). The CDR3 sequence is 13 residues long. Germline V gene sequence: CDR1 SNHLY, CDR2 FYNNEI. V was shortened by 6 bases and J by 4 bases, with 13 bases between the two germline ends.

The chain carries TRBV5-1 and TRBJ2-5, with 8 bases matching TRBD1. The CDR3 runs 16 residues. Germline V CDR1 and CDR2: SGHRS, YFSETQ. Germline trimming cut 0 bases from V and 4 bases from J; bases unmatched to any gene: 8. The CDR3 DNA follows: TGCGCCAGCAGCTTGGGGGACAGGCACGGGGGAGAGACCCAGTACTTC. Translated: CASSLGDRHGGETQYF.

CDR3 in amino acids: CAWSVAREQYF. CDR3 DNA: TGTGCCTGGAGTGTGGCCAGGGAGCAGTACTTC. The J gene is TRBJ2-7, the V gene TRBV30; D ambiguous. Germline V gives CDR1 GTSNPN, CDR2 SVGIG (reference sequence). The CDR3 is 11 amino acids. Between the trimmed V and J ends, which lost 0 bases and 7 bases, there was a span of 7 bases.

The chain couples TRBV15 to TRBJ2-2, with D possibly being TRBD2 (7 bases). There are 21 residues in the CDR3. Trimming left V 0 bases short and J 1 base short, with 24 bases between. Looked up from germline, CDR1 is LNHNV and CDR2 is YYDKDF (reference sequence). Here the CDR3 DNA reads TGTGCCACCAGCAGAGATGGGGGCAGACTAGCCGACATACTGAACACCGGGGAGCTGTTTTTT. It codes for CATSRDGGRLADILNTGELFF.

This chain links TRBV5-1 with TRBJ2-5, with D unclear. The length of the CDR3 is 12 residues. The V gene's germline CDR1 is SGHRS and CDR2 YFSETQ. V lost 2 bases and J 3 bases, leaving 5 bases between the germline ends. This chain's CDR3 is CASSFQEETQYF. The CDR3 coding sequence is TGCGCCAGCAGCTTCCAGGAAGAGACCCAGTACTTC.

The chain combines TRBV30 with TRBJ1-1, with D possibly TRBD1 on 6 matching bases. The CDR3 runs to 13 residues. Germline CDR1 reads GTSNPN; CDR2 reads SVGIG (reference sequence). V shed 1 base and J shed 1 base, with 7 bases lying between them. CDR3 bases: TGTGCCTGGAGTGACAGGGAGAACACTGAAGCTTTCTTT. Amino acid sequence: CAWSDRENTEAFF.

For this clone: An end of the junction does not agree with germline; a read error may underlie this. V gene TRBV18 combines with J gene TRBJ2-1; TRBD1 might be the D (6 bases). The CDR3 consists of 15 residues. Germline loops: CDR1 KGHSH, CDR2 LQKENI. CDR3 nucleotides: TGTGCCAGCTCGCCACGAACGACAGGATCGAATGAGCAGTTCTTC. It specifies CASSPRTTGSNEQFF.

The sample holds many counts of this clone. V usage is TRBV27 and J usage is TRBJ2-1; D is perhaps TRBD1 (5 bases). V gave up 6 bases and J gave up 6 bases, with 21 bases separating them. This CDR3 is 16 amino acids long. Germline V gene sequence: CDR1 MNHEY, CDR2 SMNVEV (reference sequence). The CDR3 reads CASRASGYSPGNEQFF. The CDR3, as DNA: TGTGCCAGCAGGGCCTCAGGGTACAGTCCGGGCAATGAGCAGTTCTTC.

The chain uses TRBV5-1 and TRBJ2-3, with TRBD1 identical over 10 bases. With V trimmed by 0 bases and J by 3 bases, 4 bases remained unmatched. Germline CDR1 reads SGHRS; CDR2 reads YFSETQ. This CDR3 spans 16 amino acids. The CDR3 spells CASSLGDRGGTDTQYF. CDR3 in DNA: TGCGCCAGCAGCTTGGGGGACAGGGGTGGGACAGATACGCAGTATTTT.

This sequence joins TRBV29-1 and TRBJ2-3; 12 bases agree with TRBD2. Germline lookup yields CDR1 SQVTM and CDR2 ANQGSEA. This CDR3 contains 15 residues. Unmatched junction bases numbered 11, after V lost 4 bases and J lost 9 bases. The CDR3 DNA reads TGCAGCGTTGTTTACGCTAGCGGGGGGGCGGGGACGCAGTATTTT. This gives the protein CSVVYASGGAGTQYF.

The chain uses TRBV18 and TRBJ2-1, with a weak D call TRBD1 (6 bases). V lost 4 bases to trimming and J lost 4 bases, with 11 bases between them. The CDR3 runs 14 residues. Germline V gives CDR1 KGHSH, CDR2 LQKENI. The CDR3 loop reads CASSQTGSYNEQFF. CDR3 DNA sequence: TGTGCCAGCTCACAAACAGGGAGTTACAATGAGCAGTTCTTC.

This rearrangement joins TRBV5-4 to TRBJ2-2, with a tentative D call TRBD1 (6 bases). Per the germline V gene, CDR1 is SGHNT and CDR2 is YYREEE (reference sequence). V was cut by 4 bases and J by 1 base, with 11 bases left in between. The CDR3 has 15 residues. The CDR3 here is CASSRADRNTGELFF. In DNA, the CDR3 is TGTGCCAGCAGCCGAGCGGACAGGAACACCGGGGAGCTGTTTTTT.

This chain uses TRBV4-1 with TRBJ2-1, with unresolved D. The CDR3 has 14 amino acids. With 1 base removed from V and 8 bases from J, the gap between germline ends came to 12 bases. Germline loops: CDR1 MGHRA, CDR2 YSYEKL. The CDR3 region has the DNA TGCGCCAGCAGCCAAGTTCAGGCCCTCCATGAGCAGTTCTTC. Amino acids: CASSQVQALHEQFF.

V usage is TRBV19 and J usage is TRBJ1-5; D gene unclear. The CDR3 length is 15 residues. CDR1 and CDR2 (germline): LNHDA, SQIVND (reference sequence). Trimming took off 4 bases at V and 1 base at J, with 11 bases between the two ends. In nucleotides, the CDR3 is TGTGCCAGTAGTAGGTTGCTCGGGAGCAATCAGCCCCAGCATTTT. It yields the protein CASSRLLGSNQPQHF.

Only a few counts were recorded for this clone. The V call is TRBV11-2, the J call TRBJ2-2; 8 positions agree with TRBD1. The CDR3 is 13 amino acids. Germline trimming cut 7 bases from V and 6 bases from J; bases unmatched to any gene: 4. Germline-derived CDR1 and CDR2 are SGHAT and FQNNGV. CDR3 residues: CASNLDRAGELFF. In DNA form, the CDR3 reads TGTGCCAGCAACTTGGACAGGGCCGGGGAGCTGTTTTTT.

This chain uses TRBV5-1 with TRBJ1-3, with D perhaps TRBD1 (5 bases). Germline loops: CDR1 SGHRS, CDR2 YFSETQ. The CDR3 spans 15 residues. The V end was cut by 0 bases, the J end by 4 bases, with 11 bases between. CDR3 region: CASSLGRGSGNTIYF. CDR3 DNA: TGCGCCAGCAGCTTGGGGAGGGGATCGGGAAACACCATATATTTT. The full variable domain, its missing parts supplied by reference TRBV5-1 and TRBJ1-3, is KAGVTQTPRYLIKTRGQQVTLSCSPISGHRSVSWYQQTPGQGLQFLFEYFSETQRNKGNFPGRFSGRQFSNSRSEMNVSTLELGDSALYLCASSLGRGSGNTIYFGEGSWLTVV.

A note on this clone: In the same sample, other DNA sequences code for this CDR3. This chain connects TRBV18 to TRBJ2-7; 12 bases are shared with TRBD2. The V gene end was trimmed by 3 bases and the J gene end by 2 bases; junction bases not matched to a gene: 2. The V gene's germline CDR1 is KGHSH and CDR2 LQKENI. The CDR3 has 15 amino acids. CDR3 sequence: CASSPGLAGTYEQYF. The CDR3 DNA sequence: TGTGCCAGCTCACCCGGACTAGCGGGGACCTACGAGCAGTACTTC.

The CDR3 DNA reads TGTGCCTGGAGGGACAGCTTAATTAATGAAAAACTGTTTTTT. Translating it yields CAWRDSLINEKLFF. This chain joins TRBV30 and TRBJ1-4; maybe TRBD1 (6 bases). Germline lookup yields CDR1 GTSNPN and CDR2 SVGIG (reference sequence). V was shortened by 3 bases and J by 4 bases, with 12 bases between the two germline ends. The CDR3 is 14 amino acids.